This record covers a single T cell receptor (beta chain). Its antigen remains unknown. Generation of TCR beta libraries employed quantitative 5'-RACE incorporating molecular barcodes. MiXCR was run by TCRdb on the 5' RACE reads, yielding one entry per CDR3 protein. The sample records some 220,000 distinct CDR3 sequences, 8.2% being singletons. The CDR3 contains 14 residues. Germline V gene sequence: CDR1 SGHNT, CDR2 YENEEA. The V end was cut by 11 bases, the J end by 0 bases, with 17 bases between. The source of the sample is a study of CD8 T cells in ankylosing spondylitis. Findings and caveats of the study: A motif of eight highly homologous TCR beta variants was seen as apparently characteristic of ankylosing spondylitis blood.

The chain recombines TRBV11-3 with TRBJ2-7; TRBD1 is a possible D gene (6 bases). The receptor was derived from a female donor with ankylosing spondylitis or in good health (not recorded which). Sequenced sample: blood, either unsorted or a sorted T cell fraction (not recorded which). The CDR3 DNA is TGTGCCCCCGAGGGACACCCTGACTCCTACGAGCAGTACTTC. This encodes CAPEGHPDSYEQYF.